This T cell receptor (beta chain) originates from a study of blood T cell repertoires in COVID-19. Study background: Researchers got acute and convalescent COVID-19 samples from the United States, Italy and Spain. T cells, B-cell-depleted T cells, or PBMCs provided the cDNA or gDNA that served as material.

Original data processing: Reference gene primer amplification gave estimated nucleated cell counts. The protocol was immunoSEQ multiplex PCR, while the TCRdb copy is restricted to in-frame clones and leaves out a portion. That table gives V, J and clone size, and the DNA gave D and trimming. The data contain some 380,000 clones, around 90% of them singletons. In germline, CDR1 is LNHDA, CDR2 SQIVND (reference sequence). The CDR3 is 15 amino acids. The trim removed 0 bases at V and 3 bases at J, leaving 2 bases unmatched. The sample taken for sequencing was peripheral blood. The chain carries TRBV19 and TRBJ1-2; 9 nucleotides align to TRBD1. This TCR came from a man between 18 and 29 years old with active or convalescent COVID-19. CDR3 sequence (DNA): TGTGCCAGTAGTATAGAGGGACAGGGCGACTATGGCTACACCTTC. Translated: CASSIEGQGDYGYTF.